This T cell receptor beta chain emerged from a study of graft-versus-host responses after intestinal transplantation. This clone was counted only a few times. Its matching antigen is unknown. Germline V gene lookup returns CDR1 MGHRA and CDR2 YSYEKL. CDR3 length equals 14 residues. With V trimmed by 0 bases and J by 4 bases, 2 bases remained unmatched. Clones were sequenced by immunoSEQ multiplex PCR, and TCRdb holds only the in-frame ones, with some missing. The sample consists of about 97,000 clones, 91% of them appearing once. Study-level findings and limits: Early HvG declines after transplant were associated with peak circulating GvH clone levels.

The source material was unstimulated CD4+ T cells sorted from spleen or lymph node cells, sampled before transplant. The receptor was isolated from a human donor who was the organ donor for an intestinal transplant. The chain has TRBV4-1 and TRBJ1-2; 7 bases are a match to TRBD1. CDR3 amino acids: CASSQEQGSYGYTF. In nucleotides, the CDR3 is TGCGCCAGCAGCCAAGAACAGGGGAGCTATGGCTACACCTTC.